The entry below describes one T cell receptor beta chain. The CDR3 is made up of 16 amino acids. The germline V gene has CDR1 SGHTA and CDR2 FQGTGA. V lost 0 bases to trimming and J lost 9 bases, with 15 bases between them. These data originate in a study of T-cell memory formation after mild COVID-19. TCRdb recomputed calls from the 5' RACE reads with MiXCR, one row per CDR3 protein. Of over 500,000 distinct CDR3 sequences in the sample, approximately 15% were seen once. Sequenced sample: PBMCs or a T cell subset sorted from them (not recorded which). The chain combines TRBV7-3 with TRBJ1-6; no clear D gene. The clonotype originates from an adult woman who had mild COVID-19 (a few samples of this study predate the infection). Cell type and time point are not known. The CDR3 region has the DNA TGTGCCAGCAGCTTAACTCCGGGAGGAATGGGTTCACCCCTCCACTTT. Its protein product is CASSLTPGGMGSPLHF.